This TCR beta chain stems from a study of T cell responses to AZD1222 COVID-19 vaccine. In the study overall: Some second doses came at about 4 weeks and others at about 12 weeks; these were pooled.

Whole-study results and caveats: An increase in Spike-specific TCR breadth and depth was observed after two AZD1222 doses. Vaccine-related CD4 TCRs covered spike, predominating at 160-218 and 743-854. Repertoire samples came only from after the peak T cell response.

V lost 6 bases to trimming and J lost 3 bases; unmatched junction nucleotides: 9. The germline gives CDR1 SNHLY, CDR2 FYNNEI. The CDR3 spans 15 residues. Using immunoSEQ multiplex PCR, the repertoire was profiled, and TCRdb retains in-frame clones only, with some absent. The sample holds 150,000 to 200,000 clones, 85% to 90% seen once. Details on this clone: The antigen remains undetermined.

Sequenced here: peripheral blood, sampled on day 0 of AZD1222 vaccination. The chain links TRBV2 to TRBJ1-1; TRBD1 matches 8 bases. The receptor was isolated from an adult in good health. CDR3 DNA sequence: TGTGCCAGCAGAGGAAGGACAGGGAGGGACACTGAAGCTTTCTTT. As protein: CASRGRTGRDTEAFF.